These T cell receptor beta chains were read from a single sample in a study of blood T cell repertoires in COVID-19. The assay was immunoSEQ multiplex PCR, and TCRdb's table has in-frame clones only and misses some. The sample gives some 100,000 clones, roughly 80% of which show up once; under 11% is in the top ten. Material for sequencing was peripheral blood. These receptors originate from a human donor in a cohort sampled during active COVID-19. The conserved cysteine and the conserved F or W are not part of the CDR3 here.

>TRBJ1-6|TRBV9
ASSTEMAGSSPLH
>TRBJ1-4|TRBV18
ASSPGINEKLF
>TRBJ1-1|TRBV27
ASREGARSTF
>TRBJ1-2|TRBV4-3
ASSQEGLSGYT
>TRBJ2-7|TRBV7-2
ASSLTTGGYEQY
>TRBJ2-3|TRBV11-2
ASSFTSGGAGDTQY
>TRBJ2-5|TRBV5-1
ASSLGSAQETQY
>TRBJ2-7|TRBV9
ASSLAGNSEQY
>TRBJ2-2|TRBV30
AWREGGQGTNTGELF
>TRBJ1-1|TRBV5-1
ASSLSRVTGYFMNTEAF
>TRBJ2-3|TRBV6-1
ASSEALLAGGPGGDTQY
>TRBJ1-5|TRBV4-3
ASSQEAGNPRQPQH
>TRBJ2-7|TRBV6-2/TRBV6-3
ASNPSLAARGSYEQY
>TRBJ2-1|TRBV11-1
ASSPASISYNEQF
>TRBJ2-7|TRBV6-5
ATTNAYEQY
>TRBJ1-5|TRBV2
ASRGTGTQPQH
>TRBJ1-4|TRBV30
ASLPTTNEKLF
>TRBJ1-1|TRBV19
ASTGQGVSEAF
>TRBJ2-7|TRBV9
ASSAGGTGGLYEQY
>TRBJ2-7|TRBV19
ASSMNGQALSVTYEQY
>TRBJ1-3|TRBV6-6
ASTGQSSGNTIY
>TRBJ1-2|TRBV7-2
ASSTRGRTNYGYT
>TRBJ1-4|TRBV9
ASSADDRSGRKLF
>TRBJ2-1|TRBV5-1
ASSFETSGYNEQF
>TRBJ2-5|TRBV4-2
ASSQGGGRAQTQY
>TRBJ2-7|TRBV5-1
ASSLASGTRGEQY
>TRBJ2-1|TRBV25-1
ASSESGGPYNEQF
>TRBJ2-1|TRBV6-4
ASSDDRGYNEQF
>TRBJ2-3|TRBV5-6
ASSFSPSDRGY
>TRBJ2-2|TRBV7-2
ASSLVLGGYTGELF
>TRBJ2-7|TRBV5-1
ASSRDSPYEQY
>TRBJ2-1|TRBV5-1
ASSTTGTTYNEQF
>TRBJ2-7|TRBV6-5
ASSRTGTYEQY
>TRBJ2-1|TRBV6-2/TRBV6-3
ASSYLTVAGVKYNEQF
>TRBJ2-5|TRBV21-1
ASRLRRGTYQETQY
>TRBJ2-5|TRBV30
AWSLRGQETQY
>TRBJ2-2|TRBV14
ASSQQANTGELF
>TRBJ2-7|TRBV28
ASTLTSGSYEQY
>TRBJ1-2|TRBV5-1
ASRTELSNYGYT
>TRBJ2-6|TRBV27
ASRVTGLSSGANVLT